The T cell receptor (beta chain) described here comes from a study of metastatic and nonmetastatic thyroid tumors (TCRdb year 2020). About the full investigation: Repertoires from peripheral blood and from tumor or nodule tissue samples of malignant and benign thyroid patients were compared.

No treatment had been received by any patient before thyroid surgery. Using T-cell receptor beta sequencing, the study looked back at clinical samples from patients collected from about 2011 to 2019. Study-wide conclusions, independent of this receptor: In both blood and tumor samples, malignant tumors were reported to have significantly higher TCR beta diversity than benign nodules.

Library preparation was by PCR. Sequencing took place on an Illumina HiSeq 4000. High-throughput sequencing was used to profile the TCR beta-chain CDR3 region of each patient. The published analysis was carried out like this. The researchers built a classifier to tell apart papillary thyroid cancer patients with distant metastasis, based on CDR3 differences among clinicopathological groups. Repertoire diversity was assessed with the Shannon index, and tumor-blood repertoire similarity with the Morisita-Horn index. Starting from the raw public reads, TCRdb applied fastp trimming at Q25, assembled clones with MiXCR and retained in-frame beta chains. The V and J calls reflect TCRdb's pipeline rather than the authors' work. The sample contains around 21,000 clones, approximately 22% of them found a single time. Less than 11% of the sample is taken by the ten largest. Sequences SGHAT (CDR1) and FQNNGV (CDR2) are obtained from the germline V gene. The CDR3 covers 15 residues, taking in both the cysteine and the phenylalanine. Only CDR3 DNA is held: 45 bases, read in frame from base 1. V gives up 5 bases and J gives up 4 bases, and the segment between their germline ends measures 17 bases.

A note on this clone: Its antigen remains unidentified. Base qualities are not provided; no much larger clone lies one nucleotide away.

The source material was tumor tissue. The V and J segments used are TRBV11-2 and TRBJ1-1; perhaps TRBD1 is the D gene, with 5 bases matching. The source is a male donor with papillary thyroid cancer or a benign thyroid nodule (not recorded which). Some clones in this sample may be carry-over from other donors' samples. The CDR3 here reads CASSQTVTGGTEAFF. In nucleotide form, the sequence is TGTGCCAGCAGCCAAACGGTCACCGGGGGCACTGAAGCTTTCTTT.